The 5 T cell receptor beta chains below were found in one sample sequenced in a study of CXCR3-negative and CXCR3-positive naive CD8 T cells. Notes on the study in general: Naive cells with CXCR3 showed TRB CDR3s that were more hydrophobic than those in CXCR3-negative naive cells.

In preparing the TRB cDNA libraries, 5' RACE with UMI labels was used. TCRdb reprocessed the 5' RACE reads and reports one entry per CDR3 protein, with no DNA. Recorded for this sample: under 150,000 distinct CDR3 sequences. No cognate antigen is known for these TCRs. The sample consisted of naive CXCR3+ CD8+ T cells from blood. Sample subset: CD45RO-CCR7+CD27+CD95- naive CD8+ T cells expressing CXCR3 (TNR3+). Every receptor here comes from a human donor in good health. Some clones in this sample may be carry-over from other donors' samples.

The genes are TRBV25-1 and TRBJ1-2. The germline V gene encodes CDR1 MGHDK and CDR2 SYGVNS. CDR3 length: 16 residues. CDR3 amino acids: CASSEFFLPTLYGYTF.

The rearrangement joins TRBV20-1 to TRBJ2-3. Looked up from germline, CDR1 is DFQATT and CDR2 is SNEGSKA (reference sequence). This CDR3 contains 13 residues. CDR3: CSAASRSTDTQYF.

The gene calls are TRBV25-1 and TRBJ2-7. This CDR3 has 11 residues. Germline V gene sequence: CDR1 MGHDK, CDR2 SYGVNS. The CDR3 is CGSKGLYEQYF.

This chain links TRBV29-1 with TRBJ2-4; TCRdb proposes TRBD1, but this gene call is untestable without DNA. CDR1 SQVTM and CDR2 ANQGSEA come from the germline V gene. The CDR3 contains 14 residues. The CDR3 is CSVEAQAGTNIQYF.

The chain couples TRBV11-2 to TRBJ2-7. CDR3 length: 12 residues. Per germline, CDR1 SGHAT and CDR2 FQNNGV. The CDR3 here is CASSSLSYEQYF.